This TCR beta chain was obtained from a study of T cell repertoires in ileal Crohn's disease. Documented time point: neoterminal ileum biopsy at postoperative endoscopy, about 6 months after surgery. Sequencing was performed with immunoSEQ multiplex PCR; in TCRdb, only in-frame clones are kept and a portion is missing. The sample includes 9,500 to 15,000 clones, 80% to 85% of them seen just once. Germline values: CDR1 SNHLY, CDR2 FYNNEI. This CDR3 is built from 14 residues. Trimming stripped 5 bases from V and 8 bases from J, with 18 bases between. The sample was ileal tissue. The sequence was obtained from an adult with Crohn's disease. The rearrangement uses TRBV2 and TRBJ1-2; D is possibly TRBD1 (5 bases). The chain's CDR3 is CASSPDKLVLGYTF. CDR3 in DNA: TGTGCCAGCAGTCCGGACAAATTGGTACTCGGCTACACCTTC.